The clone carrying this T cell receptor beta chain is categorized as medium-sized. What it binds is not known. The CDR3 runs to 13 residues. The germline V gene encodes CDR1 SGHRS and CDR2 YFSETQ. Trimming shortened V by 1 base and J by 2 bases, and 4 bases separated the two germline ends. The data were taken from a study of T-cell memory formation after mild COVID-19. Whole-study findings and limits: Within pre-infection memory, some responding clones were found, suggesting cross-reactive memory joined.

TCRdb re-called the 5' RACE reads through MiXCR, storing one row per CDR3 protein. The table includes about 240,000 distinct CDR3 sequences, roughly a tenth detected once. The sequence was obtained from a man younger than 35 who had mild COVID-19 (a few samples of this study predate the infection). Cell type and time point are not known. The sample taken for sequencing was PBMCs or a T cell subset sorted from them (not recorded which). The chain combines TRBV5-1 with TRBJ1-5; D unclear. CDR3: CASSLNGNQPQHF. Written as DNA, the CDR3 is TGCGCCAGCAGCTTGAACGGCAATCAGCCCCAGCATTTT.